The 23 T cell receptor beta chains given below trace back to one sample, sequenced in a study of cytomegalovirus exposure and HLA in healthy donors. Primers included in the PCR were 60 Vbeta and 13 Jbeta primers. The repertoire was sequenced with immunoSEQ multiplex PCR; TCRdb's copy has only in-frame clones and lacks some. Counted here are roughly 100,000 clones, roughly 12% occurring once; the ten biggest clones make up approximately 16%. Sequencing was carried out using PBMCs. These receptor sequences come from a man in his forties or fifties in good health and CMV-seropositive.

In this sample, this clone turned up a few times. This sequence joins TRBV5-1 and TRBJ1-1, with D possibly being TRBD1 (6 bases). CDR1 and CDR2 from the germline V gene are SGHRS and YFSETQ. V was trimmed by 0 bases and J by 4 bases, leaving 10 bases between them. The CDR3 sequence is 14 residues long. CDR3 nucleotides: TGCGCCAGCAGCTTGGAGCTGGGGGCCACTGAAGCTTTCTTT. Translating gives CASSLELGATEAFF.

The chain is built from TRBV30 and TRBJ2-1; D possibly corresponds to TRBD2 (5 bases). Germline CDR1 reads GTSNPN; CDR2 reads SVGIG (reference sequence). V shed 6 bases and J shed 3 bases, with 9 bases lying between them. The CDR3 is made up of 12 amino acids. In DNA form, the CDR3 reads TGTGCCTGTGCGGGTCTCTACAATGAGCAGTTCTTC. This encodes CACAGLYNEQFF. The complete variable domain, with remaining parts taken from reference TRBV30 and TRBJ2-1, reads SQTIHQWPATLVQPVGSPLSLECTVEGTSNPNLYWYRQAAGRGLQLLFYSVGIGQISSEVPQNLSASRPQDRQFILSSKKLLLSDSGFYLCACAGLYNEQFFGPGTRLTVL.

V usage is TRBV6-5 and J usage is TRBJ2-7; 7 bases align to TRBD1. V dropped 6 bases and J dropped 4; count of bases not matched to a gene: 6. Per the germline V gene, CDR1 is MNHEY and CDR2 is SVGAGI. The CDR3 is 13 residues long. The CDR3 DNA sequence: TGTGCCAGCAGAACAGGGGTTTATTACGAGCAGTACTTC. Amino acid sequence: CASRTGVYYEQYF.

The V and J genes are TRBV5-5 and TRBJ2-3; maybe TRBD1 (5 bases). CDR1 SGHKS and CDR2 YYEKEE come from the germline V gene (reference sequence). V dropped 0 bases and J dropped 3 bases, with 5 bases sitting between them. The CDR3 is 13 amino acids. Written as DNA, the CDR3 is TGTGCCAGCAGCTTGGAGGGGACAGATACGCAGTATTTT. Its translation is CASSLEGTDTQYF.

The chain carries TRBV6-1 and TRBJ2-3; no firm D call. Germline V lookup: CDR1 MNHNS, CDR2 SASEGT. This CDR3 is 15 amino acids long. Trimming stripped 3 bases from V and 4 bases from J, with 14 bases between. The CDR3 DNA reads as TGTGCCAGCAGTGACGCTCTTACTTCCGCAGATACGCAGTATTTT. Protein sequence: CASSDALTSADTQYF.

As regards this clone: The same CDR3 can be traced to other DNA sequences in this sample. V usage is TRBV27 and J usage is TRBJ1-2; D is perhaps TRBD1 (6 bases). The V gene's germline CDR1 is MNHEY and CDR2 SMNVEV (reference sequence). This CDR3 comprises 12 residues. The DNA for the CDR3 is TGTGCAAGCGGGGACTACAGGGATGGCTACACCTTC. Its protein product is CASGDYRDGYTF.

This clone was recorded a few times. This chain connects TRBV7-9 to TRBJ2-2; no reliable D call. The CDR3 sequence is 15 residues long. CDR1 and CDR2 (germline): SEHNR, FQNEAQ (reference sequence). Trimming removed 5 bases from V and 5 bases from J, with 15 bases in between. CDR3 in amino acids: CASSPPRRPTGELFF. CDR3 DNA sequence: TGTGCCAGCAGCCCCCCCAGGCGACCAACCGGGGAGCTGTTTTTT.

CDR3 loop: CASSSPSSGRRTGELFF. CDR3 sequence (DNA): TGTGCCAGCAGCTCACCGTCTAGCGGGAGAAGGACCGGGGAGCTGTTTTTT. The gene calls are TRBV7-9 and TRBJ2-2; the match to TRBD2 covers 10 bases. Germline CDR1 reads SEHNR; CDR2 reads FQNEAQ (reference sequence). Unmatched junction bases numbered 10, after V lost 4 bases and J lost 5 bases. The CDR3 loop spans 17 amino acids.

The chain joins TRBV7-9 to TRBJ2-1, with 12 bases identical to TRBD2. Germline CDR1 is SEHNR and CDR2 is FQNEAQ (reference sequence). CDR3 length equals 18 residues. Trimming at V came to 0 bases and at J to 7 bases, leaving 10 bases not matched to a gene. The CDR3 nucleotides are TGTGCCAGCAGCTTAGCGGGGGTGACTAGCGGGAGAGGGAATGAGCAGTTCTTC. Protein: CASSLAGVTSGRGNEQFF.

CDR3 DNA: TGTGCCAGCAGCTCACCACGCGGAGGGGATCGAGAAAAACTGTTTTTT. Residues: CASSSPRGGDREKLFF. J is TRBJ1-4 and V is TRBV7-9; TRBD1 is a possible D gene (5 bases). There are 16 residues in the CDR3. In germline, CDR1 is SEHNR, CDR2 FQNEAQ (reference sequence). V was pared by 4 bases and J by 8 bases, with 20 bases between.

This chain connects TRBV6-5 to TRBJ1-2, with 8 bases fitting TRBD1. The CDR3 has 14 residues. The germline CDR1 and CDR2 sequences are MNHEY and SVGAGI. Trimming at V came to 4 bases and at J to 3 bases, leaving 4 bases not matched to a gene. The CDR3 here is CASSSGGQDYGYTF. CDR3 coding DNA: TGTGCCAGCAGTTCAGGGGGCCAAGACTATGGCTACACCTTC.

The J gene is TRBJ1-1, the V gene TRBV7-8; D perhaps matches TRBD1 (5 bases). Trimming shortened V by 1 base and J by 12 bases, and 15 bases separated the two germline ends. Germline-derived CDR1 and CDR2 are SGHVS and FQNEAQ. The CDR3 loop spans 13 amino acids. The CDR3: CASSLEENRWTFF. In DNA, the CDR3 is TGTGCCAGCAGCTTAGAAGAAAACAGGTGGACTTTCTTT.

The rearrangement uses TRBV6-6 and TRBJ2-1; D is ambiguous. The CDR3 consists of 13 residues. V was shortened by 0 bases and J by 8 bases, with 8 bases between the two germline ends. Germline CDR1 is MNHNY and CDR2 is SVGAGI (reference sequence). The DNA of the CDR3 is TGTGCCAGCAGTTACTCGACTTGGGATGAGCAGTTCTTC. Amino acids: CASSYSTWDEQFF.

The J gene is TRBJ1-1, the V gene TRBV5-4; 12 positions match TRBD1. The V gene end was trimmed by 4 bases and the J gene end by 0 bases; junction bases not matched to a gene: 7. CDR1 and CDR2 (germline): SGHNT, YYREEE (reference sequence). The length of the CDR3 is 17 residues. For the CDR3, the DNA is TGTGCCAGCAGCCCCGGGACAGGGGGCTCTGTGAACACTGAAGCTTTCTTT. Protein product: CASSPGTGGSVNTEAFF.

Details on this clone: The junction and the germline gene differ at one end; a read error may be behind it. Other DNA sequences within the sample encode an identical CDR3. The chain employs TRBV6-6 and TRBJ1-2; 7 positions agree with TRBD1. Germline V gene lookup returns CDR1 MNHNY and CDR2 SVGAGI (reference sequence). This CDR3 is 14 amino acids long. CDR3 DNA: TGTGCCAGCAAGACATCGACAGGGCACTATGGGTACACCTTC. It codes for CASKTSTGHYGYTF.

The chain joins TRBV19 to TRBJ2-3; 7 positions agree with TRBD2. V lost 5 bases, J lost 5 bases, and 10 bases stayed unmatched. The length of the CDR3 is 15 residues. Germline CDR1 reads LNHDA; CDR2 reads SQIVND (reference sequence). The CDR3 nucleotides are TGTGCCAGTAGTCCTCCTGGGAGGGCAGTAGATACGCAGTATTTT. Translation: CASSPPGRAVDTQYF.

A few counts support this clone. The CDR3 DNA sequence: TGTGCCAGCAGGGAGAGCTCTGGGGCCAACGTCCTGACTTTC. This encodes CASRESSGANVLTF. This chain connects TRBV6-1 to TRBJ2-6, with D uncertain. V lost 6 bases and J 0 bases, leaving 6 bases between the germline ends. Germline CDR1 and CDR2: MNHNS and SASEGT. The CDR3 has 14 amino acids.

A few counts support this clone. The same CDR3 can be traced to other DNA sequences in this sample. The chain combines TRBV19 with TRBJ2-5; the match to TRBD1 covers 11 bases. The junction had 1 base not matched to a gene; V was cut back by 6 bases and J by 4 bases. The CDR3 is 13 amino acids. The germline V gene has CDR1 LNHDA and CDR2 SQIVND (reference sequence). The CDR3 loop reads CASRDRGRETQYF. The CDR3, as DNA: TGTGCCAGTAGGGACAGGGGGCGAGAGACCCAGTACTTC. Supplemented by reference TRBV19 and TRBJ2-5, the full variable domain reads DGGITQSPKYLFRKEGQNVTLSCEQNLNHDAMYWYRQDPGQGLRLIYYSQIVNDFQKGDIAEGYSVSREKKESFPLTVTSAQKNPTAFYLCASRDRGRETQYFGPGTRLLVL.

This clone occurred a few times. The V gene is TRBV5-5, the J gene TRBJ2-5; tentatively, D is TRBD2 (6 bases). CDR1 and CDR2 (germline): SGHKS, YYEKEE (reference sequence). V was trimmed by 4 bases and J by 5 bases, leaving 15 bases between them. This CDR3 is 14 amino acids long. The CDR3 spells CASSGGWGGETQYF. The CDR3 nucleotides read TGTGCCAGCAGCGGGGGGTGGGGCGGGGAGACCCAGTACTTC.

The rearrangement uses TRBV5-4 and TRBJ1-4, with TRBD1 as a possible D gene (6 bases). Germline V CDR1 and CDR2: SGHNT, YYREEE (reference sequence). Trimming left V 0 bases short and J 8 bases short, with 14 bases between. The CDR3 length is 15 residues. CDR3 region: CASSLGGLEREKLFF. CDR3 coding DNA: TGTGCCAGCAGCTTGGGGGGGCTTGAGAGGGAAAAACTGTTTTTT.

This clone was counted between two and nine times. The J gene is TRBJ1-1, the V gene TRBV10-3; 9 positions match TRBD1. The CDR3 spans 13 residues. Trimming removed 5 bases from V and 7 bases from J; junction bases left unmatched: 5. The germline CDR1 and CDR2 sequences are ENHRY and SYGVKD. CDR3: CAISRGQGGEAFF. The CDR3 DNA sequence: TGTGCCATCAGTAGGGGACAGGGTGGTGAAGCTTTCTTT.

Only a few counts were recorded for this clone. The identical CDR3 is also encoded by other nucleotide sequences in the sample. The chain joins TRBV27 to TRBJ2-5, with 8 bases lining up with TRBD2. The CDR3 is made up of 15 amino acids. V shed 5 bases, J shed 5 bases, and the junction held 10 bases outside the gene matches. Germline loops: CDR1 MNHEY, CDR2 SMNVEV (reference sequence). The CDR3 here is CASSPGLASRETQYF. Written as DNA, the CDR3 is TGTGCCAGCAGTCCCGGACTAGCCAGCCGGGAGACCCAGTACTTC.

About this clone: An end of the junction differs from the germline gene, which may be a read error. V is TRBV6-5 and J is TRBJ2-1; 12 bases align to TRBD2. The CDR3 consists of 15 residues. From germline, CDR1 is MNHEY and CDR2 SVGAGI. The CDR3 coding sequence is TGTGTCAGCAGCCGGACTAGCGGGGCTTACAATGAGCAGTTCTTC. Protein sequence: CVSSRTSGAYNEQFF.